The 15 T cell receptor beta chains reported below all come from one sample, sequenced in a study of shared clonotypes between healthy human individuals (TCRdb year 2020). Library generation was performed with the immunoSEQ multiplex PCR assay. The clones in this table, taken by TCRdb from immuneACCESS, are in-frame only. Not every clone is retained; where verified, under half of the shortfall comes from an unresolved V gene, and the cause of the rest is unknown. The sample has approximately 640,000 clones on record, about two thirds of them singletons. The ten most abundant clones make up about 2% of the sample. The sequencing input was memory CD4+ T cells sorted from blood. The cell subset or site tag for this specimen amounts to: CD45RA-negative fraction. These receptors were obtained from a woman aged 30 to 39 in good health.

V is TRBV7-2 and J is TRBJ2-1; no reliable D call. Deletions cut 5 bases from V and 10 bases from J, with 15 bases between. Germline CDR1 and CDR2: SGHTA and FQGNSA. The CDR3 covers 13 residues. DNA for the CDR3: TGTGCCAGCAGCCAAACGAGAAGTGGGGAGCAGTTCTTC. Translated: CASSQTRSGEQFF.

The rearrangement joins TRBV18 to TRBJ1-2; D unresolved. V was cut by 2 bases and J by 5 bases, with 18 bases left in between. The CDR3 is 16 residues long. From germline, CDR1 is KGHSH and CDR2 LQKENI. The CDR3 bases are TGTGCCAGCTCACCATTGGGCCTCCGTGGTGGGTATGGCTACACCTTC. Amino acid sequence: CASSPLGLRGGYGYTF.

In its sample, this clone was seen many times. At the DNA level, this CDR3 is encoded by other sequences in the same sample as well. The gene calls are TRBV5-1 and TRBJ2-1; 11 bases fit TRBD2. This CDR3 comprises 15 residues. V shed 0 bases, J shed 4 bases, and the junction held 0 bases outside the gene matches. The germline gives CDR1 SGHRS, CDR2 YFSETQ. The CDR3 DNA reads TGCGCCAGCAGCTTGGCTAGCGGGGGGTACAATGAGCAGTTCTTC. Translated: CASSLASGGYNEQFF.

This clone was observed a single time. The chain has TRBV2 and TRBJ1-1; D is ambiguous. Germline CDR1 and CDR2: SNHLY and FYNNEI. V lost 7 bases and J lost 1, with 10 bases in between. The CDR3 has 13 amino acids. The DNA of the CDR3 is TGTGCCAGCACCATGACAAAGAACACTGAAGCTTTCTTT. As protein: CASTMTKNTEAFF.

This chain joins TRBV28 and TRBJ1-2, with a weak D call TRBD1 (5 bases). This CDR3 is built from 16 residues. Germline values: CDR1 MDHEN, CDR2 SYDVKM. V lost 6 bases and J 2 bases, leaving 19 bases between the germline ends. CDR3 nucleotides: TGTGCCAGCAGGACCTTGGGGGGGGATGGAAACTATGGCTACACCTTC. It codes for CASRTLGGDGNYGYTF.

This clone came up a few times. The chain combines TRBV11-2 with TRBJ1-3; tentatively, D is TRBD1 (5 bases). V was pared by 6 bases and J by 0 bases, with 12 bases between. The CDR3 has 15 residues. CDR1 is SGHAT and CDR2 is FQNNGV in the germline V gene. The CDR3 DNA is TGTGCCAGCAGTTCAGGGCCTAACTCTGGAAACACCATATATTTT. Its translation: CASSSGPNSGNTIYF.

V is TRBV18 and J is TRBJ2-1, with D possibly being TRBD2 (6 bases). V was pared by 2 bases and J by 6 bases, with 17 bases between. The germline CDR1 and CDR2 sequences are KGHSH and LQKENI. The CDR3 is made up of 16 amino acids. CDR3 sequence (DNA): TGTGCCAGCTCACCAACTTGGAGGGCGAGTAGCAATGAGCAGTTCTTC. Protein: CASSPTWRASSNEQFF.

This clone was seen once. This rearrangement joins TRBV28 to TRBJ1-2; maybe TRBD1 (6 bases). The CDR3 length is 17 residues. The germline V gene has CDR1 MDHEN and CDR2 SYDVKM. The V and J ends lost 10 bases and 1 base respectively, with 25 bases between them. The CDR3 DNA sequence: TGTGCCACCATGAAACCGGTGAGGACAGCTGTTAACTATGGCTACACCTTC. Translating gives CATMKPVRTAVNYGYTF.

The chain uses TRBV5-4 and TRBJ2-7; D possibly corresponds to TRBD1 (5 bases). In germline, CDR1 is SGHNT, CDR2 YYREEE (reference sequence). The V end lost 3 bases, the J end lost 1 base, and 11 bases lay between the germline ends. The CDR3 runs to 14 residues. CDR3 sequence: CASSSSKGSYEQYF. The CDR3 DNA reads as TGTGCCAGCAGCTCTAGTAAGGGGTCCTACGAGCAGTACTTC.

The J gene is TRBJ2-2, the V gene TRBV18; a possible D gene is TRBD1 (5 bases). The CDR3 sequence is 15 residues long. Looked up from germline, CDR1 is KGHSH and CDR2 is LQKENI. Trimming shortened V by 2 bases and J by 3 bases, and 10 bases separated the two germline ends. CDR3 nucleotides: TGTGCCAGCTCACCAACAACAGGACACACCGGGGAGCTGTTTTTT. It codes for CASSPTTGHTGELFF.

There are many counts of this clone. This rearrangement joins TRBV25-1 to TRBJ2-7, with 9 bases fitting TRBD1. V dropped 4 bases and J dropped 4; count of bases not matched to a gene: 5. The CDR3 loop spans 14 amino acids. From germline, CDR1 is MGHDK and CDR2 SYGVNS. The CDR3 DNA reads as TGTGCCAGCAGTGGGGGGGACAGGGAGTACGAGCAGTACTTC. Encoded protein: CASSGGDREYEQYF.

The chain links TRBV19 to TRBJ2-5; 9 bases are shared with TRBD2. The CDR3 length is 15 residues. Germline lookup yields CDR1 LNHDA and CDR2 SQIVND (reference sequence). V lost 7 bases, J lost 3 bases, and 9 bases stayed unmatched. The CDR3 is CASTWTSAKEETQYF. The CDR3 DNA sequence: TGTGCCAGTACATGGACTAGCGCAAAGGAAGAGACCCAGTACTTC.

The rearrangement links TRBV21-1 to TRBJ2-4; the table's D call TRBD1 went unverified against the DNA. TRBV21-1 is shown as a pseudogene. This CDR3 is 16 amino acids long. The CDR3 here is CASSKGRTVAKNIQYF. The DNA of the CDR3 is TGTGCCAGCAGCAAGGGGCGGACCGTAGCCAAAAACATTCAGTACTTC.

The chain carries TRBV18 and TRBJ1-1; possibly TRBD1 for D (6 bases). The CDR3 contains 15 residues. The V end lost 2 bases, the J end lost 5 bases, and 15 bases lay between the germline ends. Germline CDR1 and CDR2: KGHSH and LQKENI. Here the CDR3 reads CASSPAQGMGTEAFF. In DNA form, the CDR3 reads TGTGCCAGCTCACCAGCCCAGGGGATGGGGACTGAAGCTTTCTTT.

This clone was seen many times. CDR3 in DNA: TGTGCCAGCAGCTTACCCCTAGCGGGTAGATCCTACGAGCAGTACTTC. This gives the protein CASSLPLAGRSYEQYF. The chain has TRBV7-2 and TRBJ2-7; TRBD2 matches at 8 bases. This CDR3 is built from 16 residues. V lost 2 bases, J lost 1 base, and 7 bases stayed unmatched. Germline values: CDR1 SGHTA, CDR2 FQGNSA.